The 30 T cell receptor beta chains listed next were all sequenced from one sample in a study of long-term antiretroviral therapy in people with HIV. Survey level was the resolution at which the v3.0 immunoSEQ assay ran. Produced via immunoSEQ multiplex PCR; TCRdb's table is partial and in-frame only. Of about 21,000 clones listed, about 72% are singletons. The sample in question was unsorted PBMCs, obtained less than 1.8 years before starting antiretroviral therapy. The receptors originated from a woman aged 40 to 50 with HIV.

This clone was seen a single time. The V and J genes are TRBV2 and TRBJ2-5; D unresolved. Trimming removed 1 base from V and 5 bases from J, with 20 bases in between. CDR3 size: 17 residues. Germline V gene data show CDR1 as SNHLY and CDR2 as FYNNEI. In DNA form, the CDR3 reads TGTGCCAGCAGTGAAGGGTCGGTCGAGGTGGTGCGGGAGACCCAGTACTTC. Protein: CASSEGSVEVVRETQYF.

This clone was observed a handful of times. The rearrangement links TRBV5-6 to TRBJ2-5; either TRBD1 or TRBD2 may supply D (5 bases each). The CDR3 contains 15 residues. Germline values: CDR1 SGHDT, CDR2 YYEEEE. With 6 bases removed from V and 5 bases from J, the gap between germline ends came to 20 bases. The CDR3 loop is CASTVGWGSLETQYF. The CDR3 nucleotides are TGTGCCAGCACCGTAGGGTGGGGGTCTCTGGAGACCCAGTACTTC.

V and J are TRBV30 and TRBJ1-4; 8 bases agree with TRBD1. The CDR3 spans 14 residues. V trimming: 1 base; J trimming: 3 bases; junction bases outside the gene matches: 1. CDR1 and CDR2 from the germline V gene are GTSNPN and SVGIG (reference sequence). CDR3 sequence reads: CAWSGDRSNEKLFF. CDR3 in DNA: TGTGCCTGGAGTGGGGACAGGTCTAATGAAAAACTGTTTTTT.

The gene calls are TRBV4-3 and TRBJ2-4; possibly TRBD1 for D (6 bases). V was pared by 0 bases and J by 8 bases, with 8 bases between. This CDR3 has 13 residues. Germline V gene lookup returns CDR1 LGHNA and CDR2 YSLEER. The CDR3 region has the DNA TGCGCCAGCAGCCAAGACAGGGGAGACATTCAGTACTTC. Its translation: CASSQDRGDIQYF.

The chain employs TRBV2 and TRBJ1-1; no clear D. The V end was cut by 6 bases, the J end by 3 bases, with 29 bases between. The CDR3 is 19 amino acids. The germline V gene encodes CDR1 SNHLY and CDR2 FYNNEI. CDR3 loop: CASRGNRDTPGRKHTEAFF. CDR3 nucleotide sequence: TGTGCCAGCAGGGGGAACCGCGACACCCCAGGTCGGAAGCACACTGAAGCTTTCTTT.

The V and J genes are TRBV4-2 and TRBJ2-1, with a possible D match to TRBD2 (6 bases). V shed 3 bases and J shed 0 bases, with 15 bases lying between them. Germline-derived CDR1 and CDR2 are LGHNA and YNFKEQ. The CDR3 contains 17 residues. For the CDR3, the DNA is TGTGCCAGCAGCCACCGTGGGGACGGGAGCTCCTACAATGAGCAGTTCTTC. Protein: CASSHRGDGSSYNEQFF.

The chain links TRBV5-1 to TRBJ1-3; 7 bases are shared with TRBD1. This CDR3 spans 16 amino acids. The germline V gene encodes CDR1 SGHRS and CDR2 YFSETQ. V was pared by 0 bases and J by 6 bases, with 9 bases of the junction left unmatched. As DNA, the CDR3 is TGCGCCAGCAGCTTGGAACCCGGGGACAGACAAAACACCATATATTTT. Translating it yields CASSLEPGDRQNTIYF.

The DNA for the CDR3 is TGTGCCAGCAGCCTCGGGACAGAATATGAAGCTTTCTTT. This encodes CASSLGTEYEAFF. The V call is TRBV7-9, the J call TRBJ1-1, with 7 bases matching TRBD1. V trimming: 5 bases; J trimming: 7 bases; junction bases outside the gene matches: 7. The CDR3 sequence is 13 residues long. Germline loops: CDR1 SEHNR, CDR2 FQNEAQ (reference sequence).

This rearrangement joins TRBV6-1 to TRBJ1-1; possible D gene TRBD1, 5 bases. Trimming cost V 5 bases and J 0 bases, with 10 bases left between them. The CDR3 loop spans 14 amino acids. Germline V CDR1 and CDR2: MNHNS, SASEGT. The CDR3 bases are TGTGCCAGCAGTCGGGACTTCATGAACACTGAAGCTTTCTTT. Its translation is CASSRDFMNTEAFF.

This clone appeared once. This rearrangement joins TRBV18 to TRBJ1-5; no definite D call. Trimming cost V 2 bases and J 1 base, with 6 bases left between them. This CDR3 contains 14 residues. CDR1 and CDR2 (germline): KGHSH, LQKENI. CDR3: CASSPLESNQPQHF. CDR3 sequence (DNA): TGTGCCAGCTCACCATTGGAAAGCAATCAGCCCCAGCATTTT.

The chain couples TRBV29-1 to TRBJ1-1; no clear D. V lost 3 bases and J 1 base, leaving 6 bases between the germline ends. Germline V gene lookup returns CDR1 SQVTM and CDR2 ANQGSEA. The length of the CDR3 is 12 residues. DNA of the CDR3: TGCAGCGTTGAGGCCGGGAACACTGAAGCTTTCTTT. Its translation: CSVEAGNTEAFF.

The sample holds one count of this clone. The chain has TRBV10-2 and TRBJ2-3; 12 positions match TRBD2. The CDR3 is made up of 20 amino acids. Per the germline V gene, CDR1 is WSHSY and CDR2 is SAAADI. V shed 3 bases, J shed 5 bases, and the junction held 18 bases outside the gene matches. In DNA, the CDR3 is TGCGCCAGCAGTGACCAACTCCGACTAGCGGGGGCCCTAAGCGAAGATACGCAGTATTTT. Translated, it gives CASSDQLRLAGALSEDTQYF.

CDR3 loop: CASSRLVADTQYF. In DNA form, the CDR3 reads TGCGCCAGCAGCCGTTTAGTCGCAGATACGCAGTATTTT. J is TRBJ2-3 and V is TRBV4-1; D not resolved. The CDR3 covers 13 residues. The germline gives CDR1 MGHRA, CDR2 YSYEKL. The V end was cut by 4 bases, the J end by 4 bases, with 9 bases between.

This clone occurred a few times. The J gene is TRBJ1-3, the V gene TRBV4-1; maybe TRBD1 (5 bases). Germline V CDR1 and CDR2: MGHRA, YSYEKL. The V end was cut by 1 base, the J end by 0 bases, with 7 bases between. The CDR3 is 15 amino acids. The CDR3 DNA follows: TGCGCCAGCAGCCAAGGACAGCTCTCTGGAAACACCATATATTTT. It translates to CASSQGQLSGNTIYF.

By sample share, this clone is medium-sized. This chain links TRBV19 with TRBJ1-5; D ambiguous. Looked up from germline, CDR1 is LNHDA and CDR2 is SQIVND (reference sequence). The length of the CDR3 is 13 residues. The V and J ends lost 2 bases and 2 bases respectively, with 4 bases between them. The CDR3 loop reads CASSIWGNQPQHF. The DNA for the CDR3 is TGTGCCAGTAGTATATGGGGCAATCAGCCCCAGCATTTT.

This CDR3 reads CASSLEGKGGTQYF. The CDR3 bases are TGTGCCAGCAGCTTAGAGGGCAAGGGGGGCACCCAGTACTTC. The chain recombines TRBV7-2 with TRBJ2-5; TRBD1 or TRBD2 may be the D gene (6 bases each). The CDR3 runs 14 residues. The germline V gene has CDR1 SGHTA and CDR2 FQGNSA. The V end was cut by 1 base, the J end by 8 bases, with 14 bases between.

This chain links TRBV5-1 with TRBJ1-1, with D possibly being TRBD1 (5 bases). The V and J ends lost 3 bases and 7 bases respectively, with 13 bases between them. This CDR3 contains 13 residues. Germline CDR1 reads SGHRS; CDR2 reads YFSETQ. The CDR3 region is CASSSDSPLEAFF. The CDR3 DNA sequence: TGCGCCAGCAGCTCCGACAGTCCCCTTGAAGCTTTCTTT.

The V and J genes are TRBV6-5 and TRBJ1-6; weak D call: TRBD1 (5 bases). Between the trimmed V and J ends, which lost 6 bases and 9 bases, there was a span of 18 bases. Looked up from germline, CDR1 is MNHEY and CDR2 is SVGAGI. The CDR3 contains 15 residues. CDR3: CASSPSERGPSPLHF. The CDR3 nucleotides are TGTGCCAGCAGCCCCTCGGAGAGGGGACCTTCACCCCTCCACTTT.

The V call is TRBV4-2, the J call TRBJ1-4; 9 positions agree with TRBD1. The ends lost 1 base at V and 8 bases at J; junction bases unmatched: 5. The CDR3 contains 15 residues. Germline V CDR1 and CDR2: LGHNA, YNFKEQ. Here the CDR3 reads CASSQGDREGEKLFF. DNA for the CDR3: TGTGCCAGCAGCCAAGGGGACAGGGAGGGCGAAAAACTGTTTTTT.

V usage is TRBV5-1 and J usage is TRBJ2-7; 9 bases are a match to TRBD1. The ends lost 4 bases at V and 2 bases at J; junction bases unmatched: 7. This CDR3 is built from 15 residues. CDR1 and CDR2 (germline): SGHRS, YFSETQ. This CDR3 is CASSPSTGGTYEQYF. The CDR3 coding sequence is TGCGCCAGCAGCCCCTCGACAGGGGGGACCTACGAGCAGTACTTC.

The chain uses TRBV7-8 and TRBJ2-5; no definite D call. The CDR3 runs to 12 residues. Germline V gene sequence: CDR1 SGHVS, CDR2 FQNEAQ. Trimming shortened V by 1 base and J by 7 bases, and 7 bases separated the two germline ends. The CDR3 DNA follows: TGTGCCAGCAGCTTAGAGCCCCTGACCCAGTACTTC. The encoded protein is CASSLEPLTQYF.

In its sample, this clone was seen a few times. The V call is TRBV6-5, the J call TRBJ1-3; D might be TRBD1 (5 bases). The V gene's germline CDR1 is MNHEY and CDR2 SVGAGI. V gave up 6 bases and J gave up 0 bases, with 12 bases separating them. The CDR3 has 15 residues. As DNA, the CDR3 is TGTGCCAGCAGCCCGGGACCGAACTCTGGAAACACCATATATTTT. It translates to CASSPGPNSGNTIYF.

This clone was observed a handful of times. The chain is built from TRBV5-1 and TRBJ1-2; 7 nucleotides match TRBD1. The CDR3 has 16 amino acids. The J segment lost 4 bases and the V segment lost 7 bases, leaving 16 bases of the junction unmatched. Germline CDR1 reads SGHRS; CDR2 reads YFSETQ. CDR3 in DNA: TGCGCCAGCCGCCTTCCCCAACAGGGGTCCACCTATGGCTACACCTTC. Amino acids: CASRLPQQGSTYGYTF.

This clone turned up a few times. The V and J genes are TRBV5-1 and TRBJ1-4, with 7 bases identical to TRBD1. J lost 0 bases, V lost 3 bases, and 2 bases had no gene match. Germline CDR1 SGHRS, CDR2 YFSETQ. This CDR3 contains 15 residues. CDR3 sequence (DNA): TGCGCCAGCAGCTATGGGACAGCAACTAATGAAAAACTGTTTTTT. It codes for CASSYGTATNEKLFF. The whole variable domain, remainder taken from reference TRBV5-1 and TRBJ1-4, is KAGVTQTPRYLIKTRGQQVTLSCSPISGHRSVSWYQQTPGQGLQFLFEYFSETQRNKGNFPGRFSGRQFSNSRSEMNVSTLELGDSALYLCASSYGTATNEKLFFGSGTQLSVL.

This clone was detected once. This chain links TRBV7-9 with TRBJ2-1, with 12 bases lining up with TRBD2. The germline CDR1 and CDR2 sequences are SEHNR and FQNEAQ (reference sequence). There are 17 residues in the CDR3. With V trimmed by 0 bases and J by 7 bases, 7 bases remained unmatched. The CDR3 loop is CASSLAPSGRAANEQFF. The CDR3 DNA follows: TGTGCCAGCAGCTTAGCGCCTAGCGGGAGGGCTGCGAATGAGCAGTTCTTC.

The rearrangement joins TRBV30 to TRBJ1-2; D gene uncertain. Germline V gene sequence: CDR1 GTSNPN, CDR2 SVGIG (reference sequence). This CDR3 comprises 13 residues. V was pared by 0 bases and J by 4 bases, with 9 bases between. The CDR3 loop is CAWSVNTLYGYTF. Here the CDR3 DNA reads TGTGCCTGGAGTGTGAACACACTCTATGGCTACACCTTC.

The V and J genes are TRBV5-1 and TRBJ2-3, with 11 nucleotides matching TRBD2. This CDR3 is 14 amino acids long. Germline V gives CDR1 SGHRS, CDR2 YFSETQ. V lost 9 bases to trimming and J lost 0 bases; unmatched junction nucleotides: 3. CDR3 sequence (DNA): TGCGCCACCAGACTAGCGGGGAGCACAGATACGCAGTATTTT. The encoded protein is CATRLAGSTDTQYF. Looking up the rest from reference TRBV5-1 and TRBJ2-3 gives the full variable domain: KAGVTQTPRYLIKTRGQQVTLSCSPISGHRSVSWYQQTPGQGLQFLFEYFSETQRNKGNFPGRFSGRQFSNSRSEMNVSTLELGDSALYLCATRLAGSTDTQYFGPGTRLTVL.

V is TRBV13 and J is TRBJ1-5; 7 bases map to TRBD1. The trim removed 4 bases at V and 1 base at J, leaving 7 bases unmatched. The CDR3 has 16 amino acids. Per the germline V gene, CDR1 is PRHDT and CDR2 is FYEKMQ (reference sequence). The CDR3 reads CASSSRGRGSNQPQHF. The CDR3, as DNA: TGTGCCAGCAGCTCCAGGGGGAGAGGGAGCAATCAGCCCCAGCATTTT. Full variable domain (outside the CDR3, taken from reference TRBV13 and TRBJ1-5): AAGVIQSPRHLIKEKRETATLKCYPIPRHDTVYWYQQGPGQDPQFLISFYEKMQSDKGSIPDRFSAQQFSDYHSELNMSSLELGDSALYFCASSSRGRGSNQPQHFGDGTRLSIL.

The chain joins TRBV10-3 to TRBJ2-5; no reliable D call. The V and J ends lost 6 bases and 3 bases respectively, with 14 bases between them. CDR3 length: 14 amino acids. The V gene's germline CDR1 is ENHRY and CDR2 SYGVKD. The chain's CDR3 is CAISRLVGEETQYF. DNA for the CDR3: TGTGCCATCAGCCGGTTAGTTGGAGAAGAGACCCAGTACTTC.

CDR3 nucleotide sequence: TGTGCCAGCAGGGATGTAGCGGGGAACTACGAGCAGTACTTC. This gives the protein CASRDVAGNYEQYF. V is TRBV6-1 and J is TRBJ2-7, with 8 bases lining up with TRBD2. Germline-derived CDR1 and CDR2 are MNHNS and SASEGT. There are 14 residues in the CDR3. Losses at the gene ends were 6 bases for V and 3 bases for J; bases not matched to a gene: 7.